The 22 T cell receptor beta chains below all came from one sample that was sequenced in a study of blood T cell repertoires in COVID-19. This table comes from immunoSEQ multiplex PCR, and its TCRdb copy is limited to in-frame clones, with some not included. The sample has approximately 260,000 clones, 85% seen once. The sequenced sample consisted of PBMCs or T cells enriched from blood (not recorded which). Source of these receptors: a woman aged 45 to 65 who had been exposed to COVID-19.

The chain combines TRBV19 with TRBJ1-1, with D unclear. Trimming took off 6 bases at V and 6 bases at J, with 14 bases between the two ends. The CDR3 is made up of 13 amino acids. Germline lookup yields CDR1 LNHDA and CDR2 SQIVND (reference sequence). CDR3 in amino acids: CASRERRRAEAFF. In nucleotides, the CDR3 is TGTGCCAGTAGAGAACGGAGGCGCGCTGAAGCTTTCTTT.

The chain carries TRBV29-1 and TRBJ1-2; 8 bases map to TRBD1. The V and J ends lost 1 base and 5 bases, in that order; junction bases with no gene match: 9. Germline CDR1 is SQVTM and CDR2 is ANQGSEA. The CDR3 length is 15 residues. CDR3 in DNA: TGCAGCGTTGAAGGAAACAGGGGGGCTGAGTATGGCTACACCTTC. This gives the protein CSVEGNRGAEYGYTF.

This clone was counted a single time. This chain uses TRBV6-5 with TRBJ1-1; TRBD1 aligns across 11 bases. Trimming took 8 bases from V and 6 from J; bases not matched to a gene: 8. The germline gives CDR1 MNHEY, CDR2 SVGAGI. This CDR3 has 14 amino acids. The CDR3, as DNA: TGTGCCAGCGGACAGGGGGCCCAGACAGCTGAAGCTTTCTTT. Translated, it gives CASGQGAQTAEAFF.

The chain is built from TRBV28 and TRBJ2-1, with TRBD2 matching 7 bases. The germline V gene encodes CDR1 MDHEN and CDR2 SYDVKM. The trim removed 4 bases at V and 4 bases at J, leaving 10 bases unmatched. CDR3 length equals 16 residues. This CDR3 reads CASSYERASGYNEQFF. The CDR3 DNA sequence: TGTGCCAGCAGTTACGAGCGGGCTAGCGGTTACAATGAGCAGTTCTTC.

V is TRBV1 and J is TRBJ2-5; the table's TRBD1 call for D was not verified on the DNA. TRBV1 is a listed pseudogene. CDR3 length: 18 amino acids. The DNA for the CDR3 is TGCACCAGCAGCCGAGGGTTCAGGGGGCCGGCTGTGGTAGAGACCCAGTACTTC. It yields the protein CTSSRGFRGPAVVETQYF.

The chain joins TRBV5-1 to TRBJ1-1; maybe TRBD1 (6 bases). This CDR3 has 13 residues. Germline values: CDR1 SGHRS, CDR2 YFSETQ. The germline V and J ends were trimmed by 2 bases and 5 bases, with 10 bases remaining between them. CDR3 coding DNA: TGCGCCAGCAGCTTCGAGGGACAAACTGAAGCTTTCTTT. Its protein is CASSFEGQTEAFF.

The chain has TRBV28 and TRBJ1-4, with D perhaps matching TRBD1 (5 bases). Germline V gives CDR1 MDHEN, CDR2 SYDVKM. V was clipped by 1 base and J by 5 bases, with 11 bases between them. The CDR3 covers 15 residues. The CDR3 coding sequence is TGTGCCAGCAGTTTATTTCAGGGAGGGAATGAAAAACTGTTTTTT. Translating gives CASSLFQGGNEKLFF.

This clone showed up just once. The CDR3 is CASGPQGGPGNTIYF. CDR3 nucleotide sequence: TGTGCCAGCGGTCCCCAGGGGGGTCCTGGAAACACCATATATTTT. The chain links TRBV6-5 to TRBJ1-3; the match to TRBD1 covers 7 bases. CDR1 and CDR2 from the germline V gene are MNHEY and SVGAGI. The CDR3 contains 15 residues. V lost 8 bases, J lost 2 bases, and 9 bases stayed unmatched.

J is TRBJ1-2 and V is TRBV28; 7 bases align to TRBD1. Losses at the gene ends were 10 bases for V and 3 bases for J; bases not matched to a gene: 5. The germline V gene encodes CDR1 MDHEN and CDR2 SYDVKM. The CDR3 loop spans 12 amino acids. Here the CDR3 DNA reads TGTGCCACCAACAGGGGAGACTATGGCTACACCTTC. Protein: CATNRGDYGYTF.

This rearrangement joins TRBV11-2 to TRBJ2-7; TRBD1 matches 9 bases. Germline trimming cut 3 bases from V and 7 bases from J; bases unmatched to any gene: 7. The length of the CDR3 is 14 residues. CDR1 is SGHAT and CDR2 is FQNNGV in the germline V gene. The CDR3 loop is CASSFNRGRGEQYF. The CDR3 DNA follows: TGTGCCAGCAGCTTCAACAGGGGGCGAGGGGAGCAGTACTTC.

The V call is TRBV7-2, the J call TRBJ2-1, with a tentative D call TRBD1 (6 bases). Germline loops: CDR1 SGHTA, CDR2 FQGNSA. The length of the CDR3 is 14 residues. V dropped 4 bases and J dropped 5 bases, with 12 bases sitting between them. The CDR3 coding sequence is TGTGCCAGCAGCTACACAGGGTCCCACAATGAGCAGTTCTTC. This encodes CASSYTGSHNEQFF.

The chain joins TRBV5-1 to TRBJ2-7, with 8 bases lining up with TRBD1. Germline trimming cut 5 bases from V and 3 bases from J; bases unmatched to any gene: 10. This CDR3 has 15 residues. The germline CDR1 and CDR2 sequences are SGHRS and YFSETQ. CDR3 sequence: CASSSGTGGNYEQYF. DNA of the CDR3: TGCGCCAGCAGTTCCGGGACAGGTGGAAACTACGAGCAGTACTTC. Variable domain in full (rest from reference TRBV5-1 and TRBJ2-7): KAGVTQTPRYLIKTRGQQVTLSCSPISGHRSVSWYQQTPGQGLQFLFEYFSETQRNKGNFPGRFSGRQFSNSRSEMNVSTLELGDSALYLCASSSGTGGNYEQYFGPGTRLTVT.

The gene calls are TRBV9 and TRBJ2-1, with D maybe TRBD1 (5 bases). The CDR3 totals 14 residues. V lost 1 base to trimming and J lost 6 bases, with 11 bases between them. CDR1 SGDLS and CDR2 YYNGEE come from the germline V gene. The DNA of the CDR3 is TGTGCCAGCAGCGTATTCCAGGGAATCAATGAGCAGTTCTTC. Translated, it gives CASSVFQGINEQFF.

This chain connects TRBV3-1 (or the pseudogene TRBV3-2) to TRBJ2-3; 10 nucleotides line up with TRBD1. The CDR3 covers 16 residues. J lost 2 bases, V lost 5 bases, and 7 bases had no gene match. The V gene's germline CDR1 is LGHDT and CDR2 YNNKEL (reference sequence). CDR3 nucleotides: TGTGCCAGCAGCGTTAGGGGACAGGGGACCACAGATACGCAGTATTTT. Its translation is CASSVRGQGTTDTQYF.

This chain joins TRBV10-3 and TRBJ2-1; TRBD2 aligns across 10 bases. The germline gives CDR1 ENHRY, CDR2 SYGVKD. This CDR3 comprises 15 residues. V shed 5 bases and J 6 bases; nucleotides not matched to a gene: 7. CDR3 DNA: TGTGCCATCAGTAGGTCGACTAGCGGGTTCAATGAGCAGTTCTTC. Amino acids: CAISRSTSGFNEQFF.

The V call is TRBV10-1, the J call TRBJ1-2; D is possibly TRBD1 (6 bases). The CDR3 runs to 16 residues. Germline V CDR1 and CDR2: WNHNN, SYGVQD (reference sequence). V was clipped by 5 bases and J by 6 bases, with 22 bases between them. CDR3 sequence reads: CASSTPRGGAQNGYTF. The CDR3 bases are TGCGCCAGCAGTACCCCTCGAGGGGGGGCACAGAATGGCTACACCTTC.

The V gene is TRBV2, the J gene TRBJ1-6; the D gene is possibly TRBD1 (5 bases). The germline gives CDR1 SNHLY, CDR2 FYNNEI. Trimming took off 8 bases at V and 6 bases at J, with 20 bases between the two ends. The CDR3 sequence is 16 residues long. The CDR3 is CASAPGAGRINSPLHF. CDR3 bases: TGTGCCAGCGCCCCCGGTGCGGGACGGATTAATTCACCCCTCCACTTT.

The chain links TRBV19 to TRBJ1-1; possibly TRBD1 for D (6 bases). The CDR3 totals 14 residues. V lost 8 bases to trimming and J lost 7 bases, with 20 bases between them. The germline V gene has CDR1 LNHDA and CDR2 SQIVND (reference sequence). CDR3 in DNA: TGTGCCAGTCATTGGTCGAACAGGGTCGGTGAAGCTTTCTTT. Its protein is CASHWSNRVGEAFF.

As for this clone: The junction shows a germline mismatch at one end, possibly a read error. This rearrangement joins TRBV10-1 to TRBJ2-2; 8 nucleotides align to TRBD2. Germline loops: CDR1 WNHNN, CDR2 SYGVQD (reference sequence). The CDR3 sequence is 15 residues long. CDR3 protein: CASSEQRGNPGELFF. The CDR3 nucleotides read TGCGCCAGCAGTGAACAGCGGGGGAACCCCGGGGAGCTGTTTTTT.

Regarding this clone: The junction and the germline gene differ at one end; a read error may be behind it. CDR3 nucleotide sequence: TGTGCCAGCAGCTTAGTAAGGGGGACCGGGACACTTGCTTTC. Its translation is CASSLVRGTGTLAF. The rearrangement uses TRBV7-2 and TRBJ2-7, with D possibly matching TRBD1 (6 bases). The CDR3 extends over 14 amino acids. The V gene's germline CDR1 is SGHTA and CDR2 FQGNSA.

CDR3 amino acids: CASSRQFRTEAFF. The CDR3 DNA is TGTGCCAGTAGCAGACAGTTTCGCACTGAAGCTTTCTTT. The chain recombines TRBV19 with TRBJ1-1; D may be TRBD1 (5 bases). CDR3 length equals 13 residues. Trimming shortened V by 6 bases and J by 4 bases, and 12 bases separated the two germline ends. Germline values: CDR1 LNHDA, CDR2 SQIVND (reference sequence).

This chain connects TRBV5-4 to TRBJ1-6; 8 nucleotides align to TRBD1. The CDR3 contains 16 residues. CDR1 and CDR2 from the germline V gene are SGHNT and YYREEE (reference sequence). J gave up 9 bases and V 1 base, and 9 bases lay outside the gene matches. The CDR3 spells CASSLLGQGGRSPLHF. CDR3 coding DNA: TGTGCCAGCAGCTTGCTAGGACAGGGAGGTCGTTCACCCCTCCACTTT.